One sample yielded the 27 T cell receptor beta chains listed below, sequenced in a study of identical twins. TCRdb independently ran MiXCR on the 5' RACE reads; one entry per CDR3 protein. The repertoire consists of roughly 720,000 distinct CDR3 sequences, with approximately 18% occurring once and the leading ten covering around 14%. These data are also associated with another study on T cells expressing NK-cell markers.

The material sequenced was PBMCs. Receptors were obtained from a woman aged 18 to 35 in good health.

In this sample, this clonotype turned up once. The chain employs TRBV5-5 and TRBJ1-2, with a weak D call TRBD1 (6 bases). Per the germline V gene, CDR1 is SGHKS and CDR2 is YYEKEE (reference sequence). V was pared by 3 bases and J by 1 base, with 13 bases between. The CDR3 extends over 15 amino acids. The CDR3 is CASSSGPRGNYGYTF. The CDR3 bases are TGTGCCAGCAGCTCGGGACCCAGGGGTAACTATGGCTACACCTTC.

The chain uses TRBV7-3 and TRBJ2-3; TRBD2 matches 9 bases. Per germline, CDR1 SGHTA and CDR2 FQGTGA. The CDR3 length is 15 residues. The V segment lost 1 base and the J segment 7 bases; nucleotides outside the gene matches: 6. CDR3 sequence: CASSLMRGGWNTQYF. For the CDR3, the DNA is TGTGCCAGCAGCTTAATGCGGGGGGGCTGGAATACGCAGTATTTT.

At least ten counts were recorded for this clonotype. This chain joins TRBV20-1 and TRBJ2-7; 8 bases agree with TRBD2. The V gene's germline CDR1 is DFQATT and CDR2 SNEGSKA (reference sequence). Trimming cost V 3 bases and J 3 bases; bases outside gene matches: 10. CDR3 size: 15 residues. The DNA of the CDR3 is TGCAGTGCTAGCTGGTCCTTGAGCGGGAGCTACGAGCAGTACTTC. Its translation is CSASWSLSGSYEQYF.

This clonotype occurred a few times. This rearrangement joins TRBV7-9 to TRBJ2-7; 7 nucleotides match TRBD1. Germline CDR1 reads SEHNR; CDR2 reads FQNEAQ (reference sequence). The V gene end was trimmed by 7 bases and the J gene end by 3 bases; junction bases not matched to a gene: 9. The CDR3 is 14 amino acids. The DNA of the CDR3 is TGTGCCAGCACGGGAAGGGACAGATTCTACGAGCAGTACTTC. Amino acid sequence: CASTGRDRFYEQYF.

Only a few counts were recorded for this clonotype. V and J are TRBV6-2 or TRBV6-3 and TRBJ2-7, with TRBD2 as a possible D gene (6 bases). The germline gives CDR1 MNHEY, CDR2 SVGEGT. Trimming took off 2 bases at V and 6 bases at J, with 11 bases between the two ends. This CDR3 region has 13 residues. CDR3 amino acids: CASSYLRGTEQYF. In nucleotides, the CDR3 is TGTGCCAGCAGTTACCTTCGGGGGACCGAGCAGTACTTC.

The chain recombines TRBV7-2 with TRBJ2-7; 14 nucleotides align to TRBD2. This CDR3 is built from 15 residues. V trimming: 0 bases; J trimming: 7 bases; junction bases outside the gene matches: 2. CDR1 is SGHTA, CDR2 FQGNSA, per germline. The DNA for the CDR3 is TGTGCCAGCAGCTTAGCGACTAGCGGGAGGGAAGAGCAGTACTTC. Translated: CASSLATSGREEQYF.

This clonotype was picked up a small number of times. The chain carries TRBV5-1 and TRBJ2-2; D gene uncertain. Trimming removed 4 bases from V and 5 bases from J, with 9 bases in between. Looked up from germline, CDR1 is SGHRS and CDR2 is YFSETQ. The CDR3 is 13 amino acids. The CDR3 sequence is CASSPVSTGELFF. In DNA, the CDR3 is TGCGCCAGCAGCCCCGTCTCGACCGGGGAGCTGTTTTTT.

This clonotype was seen a handful of times. The rearrangement uses TRBV5-6 and TRBJ2-5, with 8 positions matching TRBD2. CDR1 is SGHDT, CDR2 YYEEEE, per germline. The trim removed 7 bases at V and 5 bases at J, leaving 10 bases unmatched. This CDR3 contains 14 residues. The CDR3 sequence is CASARGSGAETQYF. The CDR3 DNA sequence: TGTGCCAGCGCCCGGGGTAGCGGGGCGGAGACCCAGTACTTC.

The J gene is TRBJ2-1, the V gene TRBV14; 9 positions agree with TRBD2. CDR3 size: 16 residues. Trimming at V came to 4 bases and at J to 10 bases, leaving 14 bases not matched to a gene. Germline-derived CDR1 and CDR2 are SGHDN and FVKESK. CDR3 DNA sequence: TGTGCCAGCAGCCGACCGGGACTAGCTTTCCGTGGGGAGCAGTTCTTC. As protein: CASSRPGLAFRGEQFF.

The chain couples TRBV7-9 to TRBJ2-2, with 9 nucleotides matching TRBD2. This CDR3 has 14 residues. Germline-derived CDR1 and CDR2 are SEHNR and FQNEAQ (reference sequence). The trim removed 6 bases at V and 6 bases at J, leaving 5 bases unmatched. The CDR3 here is CASSKIAGAGELFF. The DNA for the CDR3 is TGTGCCAGCAGTAAGATAGCGGGAGCCGGGGAGCTGTTTTTT.

CDR3 in amino acids: CASSLAPGQGFMPQHF. In DNA form, the CDR3 reads TGCGCCAGCAGCTTGGCCCCCGGACAGGGGTTTATGCCCCAGCATTTT. The chain uses TRBV5-1 and TRBJ1-5, with 9 bases lining up with TRBD1. Per the germline V gene, CDR1 is SGHRS and CDR2 is YFSETQ. V shed 0 bases, J shed 9 bases, and the junction held 10 bases outside the gene matches. This CDR3 is 16 amino acids long.

The chain uses TRBV14 and TRBJ2-7; D is uncertain. CDR1 and CDR2 (germline): SGHDN, FVKESK. Between the trimmed V and J ends, which lost 0 bases and 4 bases, there was a span of 7 bases. The CDR3 covers 13 residues. The CDR3 region is CASSQDLGYEQYF. As DNA, the CDR3 is TGTGCCAGCAGCCAAGATCTGGGTTACGAGCAGTACTTC.

This clonotype was detected a few times. The chain is built from TRBV12-5 and TRBJ2-2; unclear D gene. The CDR3 has 14 residues. Trimming pared 0 bases from V and 7 bases from J, leaving 9 bases between. Germline values: CDR1 LGHNT, CDR2 FRNRAP. CDR3 sequence: CASGLVLDVGELFF. In DNA, the CDR3 is TGTGCTAGTGGTTTGGTCCTAGATGTCGGGGAGCTGTTTTTT.

The chain combines TRBV2 with TRBJ2-2, with D possibly being TRBD2 (7 bases). Per germline, CDR1 SNHLY and CDR2 FYNNEI. The CDR3 length is 14 residues. V lost 4 bases, J lost 7 bases, and 13 bases lay in between. CDR3 coding DNA: TGTGCCAGCAGTGGATCGGGGGGCAACGGGGAGCTGTTTTTT. Its translation: CASSGSGGNGELFF.

The V call is TRBV5-1, the J call TRBJ2-7; TRBD1 matches 9 bases. Germline CDR1 and CDR2: SGHRS and YFSETQ. After removal of 3 bases from V and 7 bases from J, the junction contained 8 bases not matched to a gene. The CDR3 spans 14 residues. CDR3 region: CASSSRDRAQEQYF. CDR3 coding DNA: TGCGCCAGCAGCTCCCGGGACAGGGCACAAGAGCAGTACTTC.

This chain joins TRBV7-9 and TRBJ2-3, with 7 bases fitting TRBD2. The germline V gene encodes CDR1 SEHNR and CDR2 FQNEAQ (reference sequence). This CDR3 region has 16 residues. V trimming: 6 bases; J trimming: 2 bases; junction bases outside the gene matches: 11. The CDR3 region is CASRFTSGLNTDTQYF. CDR3 DNA: TGTGCCAGCAGATTTACCTCGGGACTAAACACAGATACGCAGTATTTT.

The chain has TRBV6-6 and TRBJ2-7, with D possibly being TRBD2 (6 bases). Germline CDR1 reads MNHNY; CDR2 reads SVGAGI (reference sequence). The CDR3 has 12 amino acids. The V end was cut by 8 bases, the J end by 2 bases, with 10 bases between. CDR3 in amino acids: CASEGGTYEQYF. The CDR3 coding sequence is TGTGCCAGCGAAGGCGGGACCTACGAGCAGTACTTC.

V is TRBV5-5 and J is TRBJ2-3; D is undetermined. CDR1 is SGHKS, CDR2 YYEKEE, per germline (reference sequence). This CDR3 has 14 amino acids. The V gene lost 9 bases and the J gene lost 5 bases, with 19 bases spanning the gap. The CDR3 bases are TGTGCCATGAGCCCAGAGCGCGTCAGAGATACGCAGTATTTT. Translation: CAMSPERVRDTQYF.

The table lists this clonotype with a few counts. J is TRBJ2-5 and V is TRBV12-3 or TRBV12-4, with no clear D. CDR3 length equals 13 residues. V was clipped by 5 bases and J by 5 bases, with 12 bases between them. The CDR3 spells CASSVRGAETQYF. The CDR3 DNA sequence: TGTGCCAGCAGTGTTAGAGGCGCGGAGACCCAGTACTTC.

The DNA for the CDR3 is TGCGCCAGCAGCTTGGCTAGCGGGGGTCACCCTGGGGCCAACGTCCTGACTTTC. Protein: CASSLASGGHPGANVLTF. The rearrangement joins TRBV5-1 to TRBJ2-6, with TRBD2 identical over 10 bases. This CDR3 has 18 residues. Losses at the gene ends were 0 bases for V and 2 bases for J; bases not matched to a gene: 5. CDR1 and CDR2 from the germline V gene are SGHRS and YFSETQ.

V is TRBV5-5 and J is TRBJ2-7; D assignment may be TRBD1 or TRBD2 (5 bases each). The CDR3 spans 16 residues. Germline loops: CDR1 SGHKS, CDR2 YYEKEE (reference sequence). V shed 4 bases and J shed 6 bases, with 23 bases lying between them. This CDR3 reads CASSLPWSDKAGEQYF. CDR3 DNA sequence: TGTGCCAGCAGCCTCCCCTGGTCGGACAAGGCGGGCGAGCAGTACTTC.

This clonotype was detected a few times. The chain has TRBV6-6 and TRBJ1-1, with no clear D. Trimming stripped 10 bases from V and 1 base from J, with 10 bases between. The germline V gene encodes CDR1 MNHNY and CDR2 SVGAGI (reference sequence). The CDR3 loop spans 12 amino acids. This chain's CDR3 is CATQWGNTEAFF. CDR3 in DNA: TGTGCCACCCAGTGGGGGAACACTGAAGCTTTCTTT.

The chain links TRBV10-3 to TRBJ1-1; D may be TRBD1 (5 bases). CDR1 is ENHRY and CDR2 is SYGVKD in the germline V gene. The CDR3 is made up of 13 amino acids. The V end lost 4 bases, the J end lost 3 bases, and 9 bases lay between the germline ends. CDR3 sequence reads: CAISGGDHTEAFF. The CDR3, as DNA: TGTGCCATCAGTGGGGGGGACCACACTGAAGCTTTCTTT.

This clonotype has just a few counts. V and J are TRBV3-1 and TRBJ1-1; D is uncertain. V dropped 4 bases and J dropped 1 base, with 10 bases sitting between them. CDR3 length: 14 residues. Germline CDR1 and CDR2: LGHDT and YNNKEL (reference sequence). CDR3 sequence reads: CASSPGLKNTEAFF. The CDR3, as DNA: TGTGCCAGCAGCCCGGGCCTTAAGAACACTGAAGCTTTCTTT.

The table lists this clonotype with a few counts. The V gene is TRBV7-9, the J gene TRBJ2-7; D is uncertain. CDR1 and CDR2 from the germline V gene are SEHNR and FQNEAQ (reference sequence). The length of the CDR3 is 15 residues. Trimming took off 4 bases at V and 5 bases at J, with 18 bases between the two ends. CDR3 protein: CASSSPRWRTDEQYF. The CDR3 DNA sequence: TGTGCCAGCAGCTCCCCCCGTTGGAGAACCGACGAGCAGTACTTC. Full variable domain (missing parts from reference TRBV7-9 and TRBJ2-7): DTGVSQNPRHKITKRGQNVTFRCDPISEHNRLYWYRQTLGQGPEFLTYFQNEAQLEKSRLLSDRFSAERPKGSFSTLEIQRTEQGDSAMYLCASSSPRWRTDEQYFGPGTRLTVT.

This chain links TRBV12-3 or TRBV12-4 with TRBJ1-5; D is undetermined. CDR3 length equals 12 residues. V lost 8 bases and J 9 bases, leaving 14 bases between the germline ends. CDR3 residues: CASGLTVVPQHF. As DNA, the CDR3 is TGTGCCAGCGGTCTGACGGTTGTGCCCCAGCATTTT.

A few counts support this clonotype. The V and J genes are TRBV12-3 or TRBV12-4 and TRBJ2-1; no firm D call. There are 16 residues in the CDR3. With 3 bases removed from V and 3 bases from J, the gap between germline ends came to 15 bases. DNA for the CDR3: TGTGCCAGCAGTTTTCCCCTCGTTACCGGCTACAATGAGCAGTTCTTC. This encodes CASSFPLVTGYNEQFF.